The rows below give T cell receptor beta chains drawn from one sample of a study of cytomegalovirus exposure and HLA in healthy donors. Generated by immunoSEQ multiplex PCR, the TCRdb table keeps only in-frame clones and is missing some. The sample carries almost 95,000 clones, less than 70% recorded once. Sequencing was carried out using PBMCs. All receptors come from a man in his fifties in good health and CMV-seronegative. CDR3s include the opening cysteine and the closing phenylalanine or tryptophan. Fields, in order: CDR3 DNA, CDR3 protein, V gene, J gene, D gene, clone size, CDR3 length. The D gene is left open where the match is weak. Size is stated for part of the rows, as once, few or many counts, or as a class when the clone is expanded.

CDR3 DNA: TGTGCCAGCAGCCATGGGCAACTAGTTCAAGGGACCCAGTACTTC; CDR3 protein: CASSHGQLVQGTQYF; V gene: TRBV9; J gene: TRBJ2-5; D gene: -; clone size: -; CDR3 length: 15
CDR3 DNA: TGCGCCAGCAGCCAAGTCGGAGAGAACACTGAAGCTTTCTTT; CDR3 protein: CASSQVGENTEAFF; V gene: TRBV4-1; J gene: TRBJ1-1; D gene: -; clone size: -; CDR3 length: 14
CDR3 DNA: TGTGCCAGCACGGATGGGACAGGGCAATCGGGAAACACCATATATTTT; CDR3 protein: CASTDGTGQSGNTIYF; V gene: TRBV6-6; J gene: TRBJ1-3; D gene: TRBD1; clone size: -; CDR3 length: 16
CDR3 DNA: TGTGCCAGCAGTCCCCGGGTCGCACCGGGCTACACCTTC; CDR3 protein: CASSPRVAPGYTF; V gene: TRBV6-5; J gene: TRBJ1-2; D gene: -; clone size: -; CDR3 length: 13
CDR3 DNA: TGTGCCACCAGCATAAACAGGGGGAGCTCTGGAAACACCATATATTTT; CDR3 protein: CATSINRGSSGNTIYF; V gene: TRBV15; J gene: TRBJ1-3; D gene: TRBD1; clone size: few; CDR3 length: 16
CDR3 DNA: TGTGCCATCAGTGAGTTGACAGGCGATAGGTTCTTC; CDR3 protein: CAISELTGDRFF; V gene: TRBV10-3; J gene: TRBJ2-1; D gene: -; clone size: few; CDR3 length: 12
CDR3 DNA: TGCGCCAGCAGCTTGGCCTCGGGACAAGGAAAACTGTTTTTT; CDR3 protein: CASSLASGQGKLFF; V gene: TRBV5-1; J gene: TRBJ1-4; D gene: -; clone size: -; CDR3 length: 14
CDR3 DNA: TGTGCCAGCCGACGCATAGCGGGTGAGGGCTACAATGAGCAGTTCTTC; CDR3 protein: CASRRIAGEGYNEQFF; V gene: TRBV7-2; J gene: TRBJ2-1; D gene: TRBD2; clone size: -; CDR3 length: 16
CDR3 DNA: TGTGCCAGCAGTTACGGGGACAGACCGTGGACCCAGTACTTC; CDR3 protein: CASSYGDRPWTQYF; V gene: TRBV6-5; J gene: TRBJ2-5; D gene: TRBD1; clone size: -; CDR3 length: 14
CDR3 DNA: TGTGCAAGTCGCCCGGGACTAGCGGGAGCCCCCAGCACAGATACGCAGTATTTT; CDR3 protein: CASRPGLAGAPSTDTQYF; V gene: TRBV12-2; J gene: TRBJ2-3; D gene: -; clone size: -; CDR3 length: 18
CDR3 DNA: TGTGCCATCAGTGAGACTGCGAACTACAATGAGCAGTTCTTC; CDR3 protein: CAISETANYNEQFF; V gene: TRBV10-3; J gene: TRBJ2-1; D gene: -; clone size: -; CDR3 length: 14
CDR3 DNA: TGTGCCAGCACCCCCCCTGGGACAGGGCAATACAATGAGCAGTTCTTC; CDR3 protein: CASTPPGTGQYNEQFF; V gene: TRBV2; J gene: TRBJ2-1; D gene: TRBD1; clone size: few; CDR3 length: 16
CDR3 DNA: TGTGCCAGCAGCTTATCTGGACAGGGGTTCTACGAGCAGTACTTC; CDR3 protein: CASSLSGQGFYEQYF; V gene: TRBV5-4; J gene: TRBJ2-7; D gene: TRBD1; clone size: -; CDR3 length: 15
CDR3 DNA: TGTGCCAGCAGTTACTCGCGGGGTTTAGGGTACGAGCAGTACTTC; CDR3 protein: CASSYSRGLGYEQYF; V gene: TRBV6-6; J gene: TRBJ2-7; D gene: -; clone size: -; CDR3 length: 15
CDR3 DNA: TGTGCCAGCAGCCCCGGGACAGGGAACATTCAGCCCCAGCATTTT; CDR3 protein: CASSPGTGNIQPQHF; V gene: TRBV7-8; J gene: TRBJ1-5; D gene: TRBD1; clone size: once; CDR3 length: 15
CDR3 DNA: TGTGCCACCGCGGGACAGCCCTGGCACGAGCAGTACTTC; CDR3 protein: CATAGQPWHEQYF; V gene: TRBV6-6; J gene: TRBJ2-7; D gene: -; clone size: -; CDR3 length: 13
CDR3 DNA: TGTGCCAGCAGAGTAGCGGGTACTGACACGCAGTATTTT; CDR3 protein: CASRVAGTDTQYF; V gene: TRBV6-1; J gene: TRBJ2-3; D gene: TRBD2; clone size: -; CDR3 length: 13
CDR3 DNA: TGTGCCAGCAGCCCGGACTTGGCCACGGCAGATACGCAGTATTTT; CDR3 protein: CASSPDLATADTQYF; V gene: TRBV5-4; J gene: TRBJ2-3; D gene: -; clone size: -; CDR3 length: 15
CDR3 DNA: TGTGCCAGCTGTAAGGGAGGTGGGGATACGCAGTATTTT; CDR3 protein: CASCKGGGDTQYF; V gene: TRBV7-8; J gene: TRBJ2-3; D gene: -; clone size: -; CDR3 length: 13
CDR3 DNA: TGTGCCAGCAGACTAGCGGGGGGGCAAGAGACCCAGTACTTC; CDR3 protein: CASRLAGGQETQYF; V gene: TRBV5-4; J gene: TRBJ2-5; D gene: TRBD2; clone size: -; CDR3 length: 14
CDR3 DNA: TGTGCCAGCAGTGAAGCTGGGGCCGGTATGTCAGCCCAGCATTTT; CDR3 protein: CASSEAGAGMSAQHF; V gene: TRBV2; J gene: TRBJ1-5; D gene: -; clone size: -; CDR3 length: 15
CDR3 DNA: TGTGCCAGCAGTGACAGACAGGTCTATGGCTACACCTTC; CDR3 protein: CASSDRQVYGYTF; V gene: TRBV6-4; J gene: TRBJ1-2; D gene: -; clone size: -; CDR3 length: 13
CDR3 DNA: TGTGCCAGCAGTGAATCCGGACAGGGGTACAGAGATACGCAGTATTTT; CDR3 protein: CASSESGQGYRDTQYF; V gene: TRBV25-1; J gene: TRBJ2-3; D gene: TRBD1; clone size: -; CDR3 length: 16
CDR3 DNA: TGCGCCAGCAGCTGGGTAATAGGGGCGGCCGACGAGCAGTACTTC; CDR3 protein: CASSWVIGAADEQYF; V gene: TRBV4-1; J gene: TRBJ2-7; D gene: -; clone size: -; CDR3 length: 15
CDR3 DNA: TGTGCCAGTAGGCGGGAGCCATCCTACAATGAGCAGTTCTTC; CDR3 protein: CASRREPSYNEQFF; V gene: TRBV19; J gene: TRBJ2-1; D gene: TRBD2; clone size: -; CDR3 length: 14
CDR3 DNA: TGTGCCAGCAGTGAAAGGGACAGGGTTCTTAGCAATCAGCCCCAGCATTTT; CDR3 protein: CASSERDRVLSNQPQHF; V gene: TRBV2; J gene: TRBJ1-5; D gene: TRBD1; clone size: -; CDR3 length: 17
CDR3 DNA: TGTGCCAGCAGCCCACCGACTAGCGGGTACGACAATGAGCAGTTCTTC; CDR3 protein: CASSPPTSGYDNEQFF; V gene: TRBV11-3; J gene: TRBJ2-1; D gene: TRBD2; clone size: -; CDR3 length: 16
CDR3 DNA: TGTGCCAGCGTACTCTATGGCTACACCTTC; CDR3 protein: CASVLYGYTF; V gene: TRBV6-1; J gene: TRBJ1-2; D gene: -; clone size: -; CDR3 length: 10
CDR3 DNA: TGTGCCAGCAGCGGAGACTCTCGTTCCAACTATGGCTACACCTTC; CDR3 protein: CASSGDSRSNYGYTF; V gene: TRBV5-6; J gene: TRBJ1-2; D gene: -; clone size: -; CDR3 length: 15